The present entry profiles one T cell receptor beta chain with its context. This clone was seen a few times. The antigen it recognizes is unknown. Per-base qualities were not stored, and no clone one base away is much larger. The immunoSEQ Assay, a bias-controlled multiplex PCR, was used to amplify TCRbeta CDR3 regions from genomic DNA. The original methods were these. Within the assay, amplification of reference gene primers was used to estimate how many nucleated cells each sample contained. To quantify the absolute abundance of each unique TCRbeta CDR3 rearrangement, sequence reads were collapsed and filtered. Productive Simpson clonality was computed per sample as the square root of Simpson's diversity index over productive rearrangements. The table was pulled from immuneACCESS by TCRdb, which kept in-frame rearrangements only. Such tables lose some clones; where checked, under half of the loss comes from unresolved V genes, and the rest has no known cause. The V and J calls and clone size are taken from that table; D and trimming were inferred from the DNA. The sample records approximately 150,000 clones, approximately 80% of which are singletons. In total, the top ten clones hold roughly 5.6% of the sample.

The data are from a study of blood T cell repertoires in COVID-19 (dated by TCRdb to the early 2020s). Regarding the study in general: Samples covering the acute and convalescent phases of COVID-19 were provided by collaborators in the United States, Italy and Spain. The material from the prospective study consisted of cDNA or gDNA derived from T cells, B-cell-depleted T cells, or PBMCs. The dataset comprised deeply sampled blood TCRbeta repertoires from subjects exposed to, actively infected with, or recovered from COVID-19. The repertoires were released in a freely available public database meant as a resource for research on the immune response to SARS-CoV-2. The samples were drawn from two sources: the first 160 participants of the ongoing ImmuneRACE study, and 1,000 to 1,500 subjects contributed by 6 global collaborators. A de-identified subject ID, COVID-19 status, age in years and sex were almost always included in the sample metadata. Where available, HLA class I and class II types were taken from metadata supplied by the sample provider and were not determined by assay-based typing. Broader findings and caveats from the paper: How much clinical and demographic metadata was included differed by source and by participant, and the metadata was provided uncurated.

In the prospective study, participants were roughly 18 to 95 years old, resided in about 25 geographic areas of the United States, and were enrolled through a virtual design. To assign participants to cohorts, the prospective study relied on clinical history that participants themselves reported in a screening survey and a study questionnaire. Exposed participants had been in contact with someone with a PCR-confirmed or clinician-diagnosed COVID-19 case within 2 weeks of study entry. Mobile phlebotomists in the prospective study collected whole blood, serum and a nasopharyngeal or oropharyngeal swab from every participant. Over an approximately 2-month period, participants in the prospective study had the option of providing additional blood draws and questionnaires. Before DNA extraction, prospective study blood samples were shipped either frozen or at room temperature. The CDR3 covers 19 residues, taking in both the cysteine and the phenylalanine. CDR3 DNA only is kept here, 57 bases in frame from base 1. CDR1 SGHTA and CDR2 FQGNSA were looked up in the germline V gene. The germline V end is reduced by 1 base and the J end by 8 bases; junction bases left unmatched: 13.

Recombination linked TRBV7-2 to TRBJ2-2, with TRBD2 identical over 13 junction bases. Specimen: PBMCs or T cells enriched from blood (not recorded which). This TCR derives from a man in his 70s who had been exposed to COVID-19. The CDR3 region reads CASSLGYRTSGRAGGELFF. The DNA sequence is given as TGTGCCAGCAGCTTAGGTTACAGGACTAGCGGGAGAGCTGGTGGGGAGCTGTTTTTT.